Listed below are T cell receptor beta chains from one sample, sequenced in a study of blood T cell repertoires in COVID-19. Generated by immunoSEQ multiplex PCR, the TCRdb table keeps only in-frame clones and is missing some. The table has about 180,000 clones, approximately 85% seen once. The sequenced sample was peripheral blood. The source of these receptors is a man between 60 and 75 years old with acute or convalescent COVID-19. Both conserved end residues are part of each CDR3. Each record gives: CDR3 protein, CDR3 DNA, D gene, J gene, clone size, V gene. The D gene is left open where the match is weak. Some rows have no size entry. The others give once, few or many, or a class for an expanded clone.

CDR3: CASSRQTSGSGTDTQYF; DNA: TGCGCCAGCAGCCGACAGACTAGCGGGAGTGGCACAGATACGCAGTATTTT; D: TRBD2; J: TRBJ2-3; size: -; V: TRBV4-1
CDR3: CASSLANSGIRGEQFF; DNA: TGTGCCAGCAGCTTAGCGAATAGCGGGATAAGGGGTGAGCAGTTCTTC; D: TRBD2; J: TRBJ2-1; size: -; V: TRBV7-8
CDR3: CASSHRAGTLWHEQYF; DNA: TGTGCCAGCAGTCACCGGGCCGGGACACTCTGGCACGAGCAGTACTTC; D: -; J: TRBJ2-7; size: -; V: TRBV27
CDR3: CASSLGGTGWNNEQFF; DNA: TGTGCCAGCAGCTTAGGCGGGACAGGGTGGAACAATGAGCAGTTCTTC; D: TRBD1; J: TRBJ2-1; size: -; V: TRBV7-2
CDR3: CASSPGLYSNQPQHF; DNA: TGTGCCAGCAGTCCGGGACTTTATAGCAATCAGCCCCAGCATTTT; D: -; J: TRBJ1-5; size: -; V: TRBV27
CDR3: CSGASGNTEAFF; DNA: TGCAGCGGAGCCTCCGGGAACACTGAAGCTTTCTTT; D: -; J: TRBJ1-1; size: -; V: TRBV29-1
CDR3: CASSPGAGGYNEQFF; DNA: TGTGCCAGCAGCCCCGGAGCGGGGGGCTACAATGAGCAGTTCTTC; D: TRBD2; J: TRBJ2-1; size: few; V: TRBV5-6
CDR3: CSVSVRLAAYNEQFF; DNA: TGCAGCGTCAGCGTTCGACTAGCGGCCTACAATGAGCAGTTCTTC; D: TRBD2; J: TRBJ2-1; size: -; V: TRBV29-1
CDR3: CASSVAASGGSYEQYF; DNA: TGTGCCAGCAGCGTAGCAGCTAGCGGGGGATCCTACGAGCAGTACTTC; D: TRBD2; J: TRBJ2-7; size: -; V: TRBV9
CDR3: CASSSSRDYNTDTQYF; DNA: TGTGCCAGCAGCTCCAGCCGGGATTACAACACAGATACGCAGTATTTT; D: -; J: TRBJ2-3; size: -; V: TRBV7-9
CDR3: CASLRVYRTKETQYF; DNA: TGTGCCAGTCTGCGGGTTTACAGAACTAAAGAGACCCAGTACTTC; D: -; J: TRBJ2-5; size: -; V: TRBV6-5
CDR3: CASSFGGRMSTDTQYF; DNA: TGTGCCAGCAGCTTCGGCGGGAGAATGAGCACAGATACGCAGTATTTT; D: TRBD2; J: TRBJ2-3; size: -; V: TRBV7-3
CDR3: CASKGASPKMNTEAFF; DNA: TGTGCCAGCAAGGGGGCCTCGCCTAAAATGAACACTGAAGCTTTCTTT; D: TRBD1; J: TRBJ1-1; size: -; V: TRBV28
CDR3: CATNDRGGGYEQYF; DNA: TGTGCCACCAACGACAGGGGAGGGGGCTACGAGCAGTACTTC; D: -; J: TRBJ2-7; size: few; V: TRBV19
CDR3: CASSPRGYEQYF; DNA: TGCGCCAGCAGCCCGCGGGGGTACGAGCAGTACTTC; D: TRBD2; J: TRBJ2-7; size: -; V: TRBV5-1
CDR3: CAISDVRGTGELFF; DNA: TGTGCCATCAGTGATGTCAGGGGTACCGGGGAGCTGTTTTTT; D: -; J: TRBJ2-2; size: -; V: TRBV10-3
CDR3: CASYKPLPGGSEQYF; DNA: TGTGCCAGCTACAAGCCCCTCCCAGGGGGCAGTGAGCAGTACTTC; D: TRBD1; J: TRBJ2-7; size: -; V: TRBV6-4
CDR3: CASSSGQRMNTEAFF; DNA: TGTGCCAGCAGCTCAGGACAGAGGATGAACACTGAAGCTTTCTTT; D: -; J: TRBJ1-1; size: -; V: TRBV7-8
CDR3: CSGGTGHEQYF; DNA: TGCAGCGGCGGGACAGGGCACGAGCAGTACTTC; D: TRBD1; J: TRBJ2-7; size: -; V: TRBV29-1
CDR3: CSVSSGGKSGWEQFF; DNA: TGCAGCGTCTCTAGCGGGGGAAAGTCGGGCTGGGAGCAGTTCTTC; D: TRBD2; J: TRBJ2-1; size: -; V: TRBV29-1
CDR3: CASSLGEYEQYF; DNA: TGTGCCAGCAGCTTGGGGGAGTACGAGCAGTACTTC; D: -; J: TRBJ2-7; size: few; V: TRBV5-5
CDR3: CASSQSGTGNRETQYF; DNA: TGTGCCAGCAGCCAGTCCGGGACAGGGAACCGCGAGACCCAGTACTTC; D: TRBD1; J: TRBJ2-5; size: -; V: TRBV3-1/TRBV3-2
CDR3: CANAPLGGRGVGPGELFF; DNA: TGTGCCAACGCCCCCCTAGGGGGTAGGGGCGTGGGGCCCGGGGAGCTGTTTTTT; D: -; J: TRBJ2-2; size: -; V: TRBV7-9
CDR3: CASSSPTGINYGYTF; DNA: TGTGCCAGCAGCTCACCGACAGGGATTAACTATGGCTACACCTTC; D: TRBD1; J: TRBJ1-2; size: once; V: TRBV7-2
CDR3: CASSERGSVYGYTF; DNA: TGTGCCAGCAGTGAAAGGGGATCGGTCTATGGCTACACCTTC; D: -; J: TRBJ1-2; size: -; V: TRBV6-1